This T cell receptor (beta chain) was captured in a study of blood T cell repertoires in COVID-19. Study-level information: In each case, the material was cDNA or gDNA derived from T cells, B-cell-depleted T cells, or PBMCs.

This clone occurred a few times. The repertoire was sequenced with immunoSEQ multiplex PCR; TCRdb's copy has only in-frame clones and lacks some. The table includes more than 150,000 clones, roughly four fifths detected once. The germline V gene has CDR1 LNHDA and CDR2 SQIVND (reference sequence). This CDR3 is built from 15 residues. V trimming: 5 bases; J trimming: 10 bases; junction bases outside the gene matches: 14. The origin of this receptor is a middle-aged man who had recovered from COVID-19. The V and J genes are TRBV19 and TRBJ1-1; 9 positions match TRBD1. Source material: peripheral blood. The chain's CDR3 is CASSATGQGAPGAFF. CDR3 in DNA: TGTGCCAGTAGTGCGACGGGACAGGGTGCCCCTGGAGCTTTCTTT.